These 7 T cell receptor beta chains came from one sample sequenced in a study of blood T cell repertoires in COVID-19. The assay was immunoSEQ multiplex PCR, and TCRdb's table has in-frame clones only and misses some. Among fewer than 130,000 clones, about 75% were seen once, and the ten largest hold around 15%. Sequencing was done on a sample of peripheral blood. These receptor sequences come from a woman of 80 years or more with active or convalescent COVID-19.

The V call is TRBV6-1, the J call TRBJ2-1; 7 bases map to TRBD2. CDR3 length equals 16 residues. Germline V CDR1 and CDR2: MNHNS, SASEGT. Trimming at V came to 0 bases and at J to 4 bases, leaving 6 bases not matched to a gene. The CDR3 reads CASSEAGGSRYNEQFF. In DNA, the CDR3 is TGTGCCAGCAGTGAAGCGGGCGGGAGCCGATACAATGAGCAGTTCTTC.

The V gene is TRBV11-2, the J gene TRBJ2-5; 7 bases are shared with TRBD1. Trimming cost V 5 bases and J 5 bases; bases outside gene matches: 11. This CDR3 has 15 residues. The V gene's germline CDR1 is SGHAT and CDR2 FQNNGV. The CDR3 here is CASSRQGTTGETQYF. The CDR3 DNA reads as TGTGCCAGCAGCCGACAGGGCACGACAGGGGAGACCCAGTACTTC.

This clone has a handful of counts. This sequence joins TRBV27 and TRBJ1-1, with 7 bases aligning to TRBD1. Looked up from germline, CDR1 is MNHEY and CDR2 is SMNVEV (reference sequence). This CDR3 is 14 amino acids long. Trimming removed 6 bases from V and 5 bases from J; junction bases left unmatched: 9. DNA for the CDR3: TGTGCCAGCAGCCTGACAGGGTTGAGGACTGAAGCTTTCTTT. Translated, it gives CASSLTGLRTEAFF.

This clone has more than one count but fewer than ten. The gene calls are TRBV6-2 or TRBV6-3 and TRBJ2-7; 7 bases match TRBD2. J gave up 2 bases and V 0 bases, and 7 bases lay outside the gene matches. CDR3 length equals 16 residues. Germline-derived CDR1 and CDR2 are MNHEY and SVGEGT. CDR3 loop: CASSYSSGATPYEQYF. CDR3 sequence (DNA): TGTGCCAGCAGTTACTCAAGCGGGGCAACCCCCTACGAGCAGTACTTC.

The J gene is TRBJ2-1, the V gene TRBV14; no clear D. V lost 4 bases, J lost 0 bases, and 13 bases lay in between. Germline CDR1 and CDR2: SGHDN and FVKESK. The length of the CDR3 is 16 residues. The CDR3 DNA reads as TGTGCCAGCAGCCGGGTGGGCCCCAGCTCCTACAATGAGCAGTTCTTC. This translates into CASSRVGPSSYNEQFF.

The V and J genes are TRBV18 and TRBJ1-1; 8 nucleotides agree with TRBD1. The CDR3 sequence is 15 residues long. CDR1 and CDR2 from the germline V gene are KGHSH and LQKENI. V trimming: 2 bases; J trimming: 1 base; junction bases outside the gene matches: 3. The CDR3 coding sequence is TGTGCCAGCTCACCAAGACAGGGGTGGAACACTGAAGCTTTCTTT. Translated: CASSPRQGWNTEAFF.

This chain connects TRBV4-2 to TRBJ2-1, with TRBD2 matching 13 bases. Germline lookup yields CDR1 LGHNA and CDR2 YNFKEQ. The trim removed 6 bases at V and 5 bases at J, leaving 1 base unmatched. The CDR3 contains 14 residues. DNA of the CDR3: TGTGCCAGCAGAGGACTAGCGGGAGACAATGAGCAGTTCTTC. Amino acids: CASRGLAGDNEQFF.